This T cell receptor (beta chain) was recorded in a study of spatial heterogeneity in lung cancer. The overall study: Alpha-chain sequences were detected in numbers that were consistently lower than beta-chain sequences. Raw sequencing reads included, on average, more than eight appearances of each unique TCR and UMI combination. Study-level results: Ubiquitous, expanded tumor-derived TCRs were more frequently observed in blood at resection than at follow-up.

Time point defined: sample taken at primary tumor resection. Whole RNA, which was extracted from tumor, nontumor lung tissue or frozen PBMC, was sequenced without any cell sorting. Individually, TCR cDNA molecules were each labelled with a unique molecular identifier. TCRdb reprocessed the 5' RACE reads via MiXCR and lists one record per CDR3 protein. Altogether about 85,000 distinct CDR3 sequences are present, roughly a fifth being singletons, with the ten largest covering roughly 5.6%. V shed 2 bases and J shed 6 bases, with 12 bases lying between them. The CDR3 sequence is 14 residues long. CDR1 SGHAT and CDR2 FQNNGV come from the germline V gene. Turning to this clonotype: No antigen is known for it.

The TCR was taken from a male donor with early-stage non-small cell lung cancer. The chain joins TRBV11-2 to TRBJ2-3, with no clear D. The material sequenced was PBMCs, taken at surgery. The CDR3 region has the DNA TGTGCCAGCAGCTTAATAGTGGGGTTGGATACGCAGTATTTT. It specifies CASSLIVGLDTQYF.